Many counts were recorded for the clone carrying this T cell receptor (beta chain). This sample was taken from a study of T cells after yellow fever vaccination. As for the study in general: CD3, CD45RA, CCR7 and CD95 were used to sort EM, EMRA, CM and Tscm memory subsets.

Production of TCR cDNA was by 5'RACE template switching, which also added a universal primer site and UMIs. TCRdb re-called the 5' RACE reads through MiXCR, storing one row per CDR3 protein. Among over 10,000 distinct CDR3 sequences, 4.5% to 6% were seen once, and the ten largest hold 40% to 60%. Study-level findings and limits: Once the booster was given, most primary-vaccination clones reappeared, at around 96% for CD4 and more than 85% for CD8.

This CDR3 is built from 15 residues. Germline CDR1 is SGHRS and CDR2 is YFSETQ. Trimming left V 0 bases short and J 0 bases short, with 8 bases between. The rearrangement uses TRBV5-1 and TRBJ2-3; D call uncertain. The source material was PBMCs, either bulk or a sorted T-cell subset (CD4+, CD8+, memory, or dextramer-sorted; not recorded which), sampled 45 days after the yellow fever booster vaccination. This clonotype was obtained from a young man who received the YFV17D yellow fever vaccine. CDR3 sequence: CASSLGSVSTDTQYF. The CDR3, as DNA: TGCGCCAGCAGCTTGGGAAGCGTTAGCACAGATACGCAGTATTTT.